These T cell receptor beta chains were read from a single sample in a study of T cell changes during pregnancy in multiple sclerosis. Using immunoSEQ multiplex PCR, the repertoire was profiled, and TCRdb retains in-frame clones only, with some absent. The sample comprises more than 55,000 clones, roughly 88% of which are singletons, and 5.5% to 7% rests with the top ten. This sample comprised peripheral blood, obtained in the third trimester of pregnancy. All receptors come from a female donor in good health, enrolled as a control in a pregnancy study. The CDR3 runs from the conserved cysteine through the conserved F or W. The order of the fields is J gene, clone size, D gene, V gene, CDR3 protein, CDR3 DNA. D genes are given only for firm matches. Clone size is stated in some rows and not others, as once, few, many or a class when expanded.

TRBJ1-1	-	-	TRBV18	CASSPPARNTEAFF	TGTGCCAGCTCACCACCGGCCAGGAACACTGAAGCTTTCTTT
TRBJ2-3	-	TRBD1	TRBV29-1	CSVYRGRDTQYF	TGCAGCGTTTACAGGGGGAGGGATACGCAGTATTTT
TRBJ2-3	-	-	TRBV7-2	CASSLEARGDTQYF	TGTGCCAGCAGCTTAGAAGCACGGGGAGATACGCAGTATTTT
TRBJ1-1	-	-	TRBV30	CAWSVALLNTEAFF	TGTGCCTGGAGTGTAGCCCTCCTGAACACTGAAGCTTTCTTT
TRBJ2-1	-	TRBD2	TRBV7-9	CASSEVAGGPDEQFF	TGTGCCAGCAGCGAAGTAGCGGGGGGGCCAGATGAGCAGTTCTTC
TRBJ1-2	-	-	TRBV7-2	CASSLEQYGYTF	TGTGCCAGCAGCTTAGAACAGTATGGCTACACCTTC
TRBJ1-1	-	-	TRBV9	CASSLITGETFF	TGTGCCAGCAGCTTGATCACCGGGGAAACTTTCTTT
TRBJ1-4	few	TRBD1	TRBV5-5	CASSDGTENEKLFF	TGTGCCAGCAGCGACGGGACAGAGAATGAAAAACTGTTTTTT
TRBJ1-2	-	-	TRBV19	CASSIREEYNYGYTF	TGTGCCAGTAGTATCAGGGAGGAGTATAACTATGGCTACACCTTC
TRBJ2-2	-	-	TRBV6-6	CASSPGNTGELFF	TGTGCCAGCAGTCCAGGGAACACCGGGGAGCTGTTTTTT
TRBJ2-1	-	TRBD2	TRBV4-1	CASSHQAGGPGEQFF	TGCGCCAGCAGCCACCAAGCGGGAGGGCCGGGTGAGCAGTTCTTC
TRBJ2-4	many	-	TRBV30	CAWTRANIQYF	TGTGCCTGGACGAGGGCCAACATTCAGTACTTC
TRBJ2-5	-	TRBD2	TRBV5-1	CASQGLAGVLVQETQYF	TGCGCCAGCCAGGGACTAGCGGGCGTCTTAGTTCAAGAGACCCAGTACTTC
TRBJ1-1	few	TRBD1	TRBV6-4	CASSGDSLNTEAFF	TGTGCCAGCAGTGGGGACAGTTTGAACACTGAAGCTTTCTTT
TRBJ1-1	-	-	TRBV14	CASPPRGWDTEAFF	TGTGCCAGTCCTCCGCGGGGGTGGGACACTGAAGCTTTCTTT
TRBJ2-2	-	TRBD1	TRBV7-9	CASSFMIQGVTGELFF	TGTGCCAGCAGCTTCATGATACAGGGGGTGACCGGGGAGCTGTTTTTT
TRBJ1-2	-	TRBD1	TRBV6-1	CASSALTGVNYGYTF	TGTGCCAGCAGTGCTCTAACAGGGGTGAACTATGGCTACACCTTC
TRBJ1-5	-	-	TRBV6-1	CASSEVQGGQPQHF	TGTGCCAGCAGTGAAGTGCAGGGCGGTCAGCCCCAGCATTTT
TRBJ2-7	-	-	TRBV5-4	CASSRGAIDEQYF	TGTGCCAGCAGCCGGGGGGCTATTGACGAGCAGTACTTC
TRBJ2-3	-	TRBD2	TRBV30	CAWRRTSGGRTDTQYF	TGTGCCTGGAGAAGGACTAGCGGGGGTCGCACAGATACGCAGTATTTT
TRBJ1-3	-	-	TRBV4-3	CASSQDLGGLSGNTIYF	TGCGCCAGCAGCCAAGATCTGGGGGGACTCTCTGGAAACACCATATATTTT
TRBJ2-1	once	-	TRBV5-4	CASSSGPRAFF	TGTGCCAGCAGCTCCGGCCCGAGGGCGTTCTTC
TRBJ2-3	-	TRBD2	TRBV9	CASSVSGRALDTQYF	TGTGCCAGCAGCGTAAGCGGGAGGGCCTTAGATACGCAGTATTTT
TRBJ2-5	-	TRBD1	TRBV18	CASSPGTGIETQYF	TGTGCCAGCTCACCCGGGACAGGGATAGAGACCCAGTACTTC
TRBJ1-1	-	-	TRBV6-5	CASKVGGTNTEAFF	TGTGCCAGCAAGGTAGGAGGGACGAACACTGAAGCTTTCTTT
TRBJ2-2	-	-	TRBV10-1	CAITRGGANTGELFF	TGCGCCATTACTCGCGGGGGCGCGAACACCGGGGAGCTGTTTTTT
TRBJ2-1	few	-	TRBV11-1	CASSLVFAGASSYNEQFF	TGTGCCAGCAGCTTAGTTTTTGCAGGGGCGAGCTCCTACAATGAGCAGTTCTTC
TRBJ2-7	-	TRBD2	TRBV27	CASSLGTSSGYEQYF	TGTGCCAGCAGTCTAGGGACTAGCAGCGGCTACGAGCAGTACTTC
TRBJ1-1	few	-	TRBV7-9	CASSNPGRGTEAFF	TGTGCCAGCAGCAATCCAGGGAGGGGCACTGAAGCTTTCTTT
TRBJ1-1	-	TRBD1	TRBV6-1	CASSGTGRNTEAFF	TGTGCCAGCAGTGGGACAGGGAGAAACACTGAAGCTTTCTTT
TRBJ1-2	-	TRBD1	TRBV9	CASSAHRDRDYGYTF	TGTGCCAGCAGCGCGCACCGGGACAGGGACTATGGCTACACCTTC
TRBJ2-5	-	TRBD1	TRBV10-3	CAISTGTGRETQYF	TGTGCCATCAGCACCGGGACAGGGCGGGAGACCCAGTACTTC
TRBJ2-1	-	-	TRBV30	CAWSVRAYNEQFF	TGTGCCTGGAGTGTGCGGGCCTACAATGAGCAGTTCTTC
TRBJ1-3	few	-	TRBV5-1	CASALEGSPSGNTIYF	TGCGCCAGCGCTCTAGAAGGGAGCCCGAGCGGAAACACCATATATTTT
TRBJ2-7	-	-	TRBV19	CASSIGAGLVYEQYF	TGTGCCAGTAGTATAGGCGCAGGGCTTGTTTACGAGCAGTACTTC
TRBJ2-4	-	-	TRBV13	CASRDSENIQYF	TGTGCCAGCAGGGACTCGGAAAACATTCAGTACTTC
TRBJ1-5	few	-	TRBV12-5	CASGLGQGFQPQHF	TGTGCTAGTGGTTTGGGGCAGGGGTTTCAGCCCCAGCATTTT
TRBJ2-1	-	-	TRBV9	CASSPINTYNEQFF	TGTGCCAGCAGCCCCATCAACACATACAATGAGCAGTTCTTC
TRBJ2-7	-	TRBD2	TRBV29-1	CSVGTSGTYEQYF	TGCAGCGTGGGGACTAGCGGAACCTACGAGCAGTACTTC
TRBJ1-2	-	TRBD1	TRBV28	CASTLGTGNGYTF	TGTGCCAGCACCCTCGGGACAGGGAATGGCTACACCTTC
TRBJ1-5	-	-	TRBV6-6	CASSYAGSNQPQHF	TGTGCCAGCAGTTACGCGGGGAGCAATCAGCCCCAGCATTTT
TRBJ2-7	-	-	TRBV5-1	CASSLADPREQYF	TGCGCCAGCAGCTTGGCCGACCCGAGGGAGCAGTACTTC
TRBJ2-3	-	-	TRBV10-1	CASSDISGKPDTQYF	TGCGCCAGCAGTGATATTTCGGGGAAACCAGATACGCAGTATTTT
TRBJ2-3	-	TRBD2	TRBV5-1	CASSGTSGGAKDTQYF	TGCGCCAGCAGCGGGACTAGCGGGGGGGCGAAAGATACGCAGTATTTT
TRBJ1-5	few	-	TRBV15	CATSRVGGSQPQHF	TGTGCCACCAGCAGAGTGGGGGGGTCCCAGCCCCAGCATTTT
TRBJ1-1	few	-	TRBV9	CASSAPMGGNTEAFF	TGTGCCAGCAGTGCCCCTATGGGAGGGAACACTGAAGCTTTCTTT
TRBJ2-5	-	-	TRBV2	CASSVRQETQYF	TGTGCCAGCAGTGTCAGACAAGAGACCCAGTACTTC
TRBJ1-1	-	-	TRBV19	CASSIPRQGNTEAFF	TGTGCCAGTAGTATCCCTCGCCAGGGGAACACTGAAGCTTTCTTT
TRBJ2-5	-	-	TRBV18	CASSPPGLGGRGETQYF	TGTGCCAGCTCACCACCGGGGCTGGGGGGTCGGGGAGAGACCCAGTACTTC
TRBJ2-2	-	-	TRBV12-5	CASGSGELFF	TGTGCTAGTGGCTCCGGGGAGCTGTTTTTT
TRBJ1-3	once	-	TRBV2	CASRATDSGNTIYF	TGTGCCAGCAGAGCGACAGACTCTGGAAACACCATATATTTT
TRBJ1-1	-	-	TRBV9	CASSSPRQGGGTEAFF	TGTGCCAGCAGCTCGCCCCGGCAGGGCGGGGGAACTGAAGCTTTCTTT
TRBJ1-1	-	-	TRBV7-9	CASTKQGFEAFF	TGTGCCAGCACCAAACAGGGCTTTGAAGCTTTCTTT
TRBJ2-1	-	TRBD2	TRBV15	CATSSALAGGFNEQFF	TGTGCCACCAGCAGTGCGCTAGCGGGAGGTTTCAATGAGCAGTTCTTC
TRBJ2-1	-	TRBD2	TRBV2	CAIHPGGGSYNEQFF	TGTGCCATCCATCCTGGGGGGGGTTCCTACAATGAGCAGTTCTTC
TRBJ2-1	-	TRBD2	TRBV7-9	CASSLGRGSYNEQFF	TGTGCCAGCAGCTTAGGGCGGGGGAGCTACAATGAGCAGTTCTTC
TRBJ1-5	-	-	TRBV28	CASRRWGGDGNQPQHF	TGTGCCAGCAGGAGGTGGGGAGGGGACGGCAATCAGCCCCAGCATTTT
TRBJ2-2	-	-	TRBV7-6	CASSLVGDRELFF	TGTGCCAGCAGCTTAGTGGGGGACAGGGAGCTGTTTTTT
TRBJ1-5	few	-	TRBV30	CAWSVSGTINQPQHF	TGTGCCTGGAGTGTTTCCGGGACAATCAATCAGCCCCAGCATTTT
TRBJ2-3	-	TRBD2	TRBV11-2	CASSFGTSGSTDTQYF	TGTGCCAGCAGCTTCGGGACTAGCGGGAGCACAGATACGCAGTATTTT